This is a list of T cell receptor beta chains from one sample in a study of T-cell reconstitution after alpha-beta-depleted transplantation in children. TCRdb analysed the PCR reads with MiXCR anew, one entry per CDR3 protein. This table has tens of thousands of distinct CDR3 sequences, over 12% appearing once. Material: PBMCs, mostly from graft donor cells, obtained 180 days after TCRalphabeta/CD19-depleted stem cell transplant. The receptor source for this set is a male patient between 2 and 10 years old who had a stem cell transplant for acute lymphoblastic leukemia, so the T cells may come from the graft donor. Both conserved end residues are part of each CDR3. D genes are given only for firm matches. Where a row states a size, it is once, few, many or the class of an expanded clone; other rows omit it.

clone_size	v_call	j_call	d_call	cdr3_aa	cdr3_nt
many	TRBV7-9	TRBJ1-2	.	CASSLGTNFGGYTF	TGTGCCAGCAGCTTAGGGACAAACTTTGGAGGCTACACCTTC
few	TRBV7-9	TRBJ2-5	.	CASSLVIWETQYF	TGTGCCAGCAGCTTAGTAATTTGGGAGACCCAGTACTTC
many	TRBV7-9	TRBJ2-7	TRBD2	CASSSGTSGIYEQYF	TGTGCCAGCAGTTCCGGGACTAGCGGGATCTACGAGCAGTACTTC
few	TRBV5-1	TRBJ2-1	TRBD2	CASAGTSVSEQFF	TGCGCCAGCGCCGGGACTAGCGTCAGTGAGCAGTTCTTC
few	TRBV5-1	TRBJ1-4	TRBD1	CASSPGQGGEKLFF	TGCGCCAGCAGCCCCGGACAGGGTGGAGAAAAACTGTTTTTT
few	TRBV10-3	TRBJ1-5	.	CAISGSYQPQHF	TGTGCCATCAGTGGATCATATCAGCCCCAGCATTTT
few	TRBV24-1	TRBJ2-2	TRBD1	CATSRTGGTGELFF	TGTGCCACCAGCCGGACAGGGGGCACCGGGGAGCTGTTTTTT
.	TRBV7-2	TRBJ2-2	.	CASSSRLVLPGELFF	TGTGCCAGCAGCTCCCGGCTAGTTTTGCCCGGGGAGCTGTTTTTT
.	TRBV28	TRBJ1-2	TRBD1	CASSPILGQANYGYTF	TGTGCCAGCAGTCCAATACTCGGACAGGCGAACTATGGCTACACCTTC
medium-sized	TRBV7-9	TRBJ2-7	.	CASSPQSGESHEQYF	TGTGCCAGCAGCCCACAGTCGGGAGAAAGCCACGAGCAGTACTTC
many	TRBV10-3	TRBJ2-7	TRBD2	CAISDPAGGPNTGYEQYF	TGTGCCATCAGTGACCCAGCGGGGGGGCCAAACACTGGCTACGAGCAGTACTTC
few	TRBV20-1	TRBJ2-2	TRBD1	CSAIQDRAFGELFF	TGCAGTGCTATCCAAGACAGGGCCTTCGGGGAGCTGTTTTTT
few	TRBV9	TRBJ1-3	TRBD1	CASSAGTGIDSGNTIYF	TGTGCCAGCAGCGCCGGGACAGGGATAGACTCAGGAAACACCATATATTTT
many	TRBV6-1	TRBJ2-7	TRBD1	CASTPIDRAYEQYF	TGTGCCAGCACCCCAATCGACAGGGCCTACGAGCAGTACTTC
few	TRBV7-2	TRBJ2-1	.	CASSLSFGGLIEQFF	TGTGCCAGCAGCTTAAGTTTCGGGGGGCTGATTGAGCAGTTCTTC
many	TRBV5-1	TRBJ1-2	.	CASSLAGPLSGYTF	TGCGCCAGCAGCTTGGCAGGCCCCCTAAGTGGCTACACCTTC
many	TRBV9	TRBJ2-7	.	CASSFDSFHEQYF	TGTGCCAGCAGCTTCGACAGTTTCCACGAGCAGTACTTC
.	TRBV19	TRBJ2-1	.	CASSIKFGDYEQFF	TGTGCCAGTAGTATTAAGTTTGGGGATTACGAGCAGTTCTTC
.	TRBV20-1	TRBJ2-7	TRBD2	CSARGLAVGLEQYF	TGCAGTGCTAGGGGACTAGCGGTCGGGCTCGAGCAGTACTTC
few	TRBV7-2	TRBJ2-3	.	CASSLVVRTTDTQYF	TGTGCCAGCAGCTTAGTCGTCAGAACCACAGATACGCAGTATTTT
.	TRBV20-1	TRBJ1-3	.	CSARDPSIRNTIYF	TGCAGTGCTAGAGATCCGAGCATCCGAAACACCATATATTTT
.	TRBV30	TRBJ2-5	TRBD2	CAWSVILAGETQYF	TGTGCCTGGAGTGTAATACTAGCGGGAGAGACCCAGTACTTC
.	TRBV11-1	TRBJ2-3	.	CASSLRGRWGFGTDTQYF	TGTGCCAGCAGCTTAAGGGGCAGGTGGGGGTTCGGCACAGATACGCAGTATTTT